A single sample gave rise to the 13 T cell receptor beta chains below, sequenced in a study of T cell clonality in common variable immunodeficiency. Findings and caveats of the study: Common variable immunodeficiency TCR beta sequences reportedly had fewer deletions and N-nucleotide insertions.

Assay: immunoSEQ multiplex PCR; the TCRdb copy retains only in-frame clones and omits some. The table lists under 2,000 clones, with no singletons. These receptors' antigens are unknown. The sample comprised peripheral blood mononuclear cells. Receptors were obtained from a human donor with common variable immunodeficiency.

In its sample, this clone is large (0.1 to 1%). The read ends 3 residues early relative to the CDR3; the germline J gene fills the gap. The V and J genes are TRBV20-1 and TRBJ2-7; TRBD1 matches 7 bases. Germline CDR1 DFQATT, CDR2 SNEGSKA (reference sequence). The trim removed 5 bases at V and 3 bases at J, leaving 7 bases unmatched. The CDR3 is made up of 13 amino acids. This CDR3 reads CSASRQGFYEQYF. The covered CDR3 bases are TGCAGTGCTTCAAGACAGGGTTTCTACGAG.

This clone was counted a few times. The sequence runs out 3 residues before the end of the CDR3; the remainder is reconstructed from the germline J gene. This chain connects TRBV7-8 to TRBJ1-2; TRBD1 might be the D (6 bases). The V gene lost 5 bases and the J gene lost 2 bases, with 9 bases spanning the gap. From germline, CDR1 is SGHVS and CDR2 FQNEAQ. There are 13 residues in the CDR3. The sequenced part of the CDR3 DNA is TGTGCCAGCAGCCCGGACAGAAACTATGGC. It encodes CASSPDRNYG. In full, the CDR3 reads CASSPDRNYGYTF.

This clone showed up just a few times. Read coverage stops 3 residues before the CDR3 terminus; the germline J gene supplies the remainder. The chain joins TRBV5-1 to TRBJ2-1; D not resolved. This CDR3 has 17 residues. Germline V lookup: CDR1 SGHRS, CDR2 YFSETQ. V was clipped by 2 bases and J by 0 bases, with 15 bases between them. This CDR3 is CASSFYQRWSSYNEQFF. CDR3 DNA, as far as it was read: TGCGCCAGCAGCTTTTATCAGCGATGGAGCTCCTACAATGAG.

This clone is classed as medium-sized. The CDR3 end falls 3 residues outside the read, so it is completed with the germline J gene. The rearrangement links TRBV5-1 to TRBJ1-1; TRBD1 agrees at 9 bases. Unmatched junction bases numbered 5, after V lost 4 bases and J lost 7 bases. This CDR3 has 13 amino acids. From germline, CDR1 is SGHRS and CDR2 YFSETQ. CDR3 bases read: TGCGCCAGCAGCACAAGACAGGGGGTTGAA. Protein sequence: CASSTRQGVE. The complete CDR3 protein is CASSTRQGVEAFF. Based on the CDR3 plus reference TRBV5-1 and TRBJ1-1, the full variable domain is KAGVTQTPRYLIKTRGQQVTLSCSPISGHRSVSWYQQTPGQGLQFLFEYFSETQRNKGNFPGRFSGRQFSNSRSEMNVSTLELGDSALYLCASSTRQGVEAFFGQGTRLTVV.

This clone counts as medium-sized. Read sequence stops 3 residues before the CDR3 end, and the germline J gene provides the missing end. The chain carries TRBV12-3 or TRBV12-4 and TRBJ2-1, with TRBD1 matching over 8 bases. This CDR3 has 18 amino acids. Trimming at V came to 4 bases and at J to 2 bases, leaving 13 bases not matched to a gene. The CDR3 DNA, read in part, is TGTGCCAGCAGTTGGCGGGCCGGACAGGGATTAACCTACAATGAG. Translating it yields CASSWRAGQGLTYNE. The complete CDR3 protein is CASSWRAGQGLTYNEQFF.

To note about this clone: The CDR3 end falls 3 residues outside the read, so it is completed with the germline J gene. The chain has TRBV5-6 and TRBJ2-3, with 8 bases matching TRBD2. The CDR3 length is 15 residues. The V segment lost 0 bases and the J segment 3 bases; nucleotides outside the gene matches: 3. Per the germline V gene, CDR1 is SGHDT and CDR2 is YYEEEE. CDR3 sequence: CASSLVAGGTDTQYF. The sequenced CDR3 bases are TGTGCCAGCAGCTTGGTTGCGGGGGGAACAGATACG.

This clone was seen a few times. The CDR3 end lies 3 residues beyond the end of the read and is filled in from the germline J gene. V gene TRBV7-8 combines with J gene TRBJ1-1; no reliable D call. Germline CDR1 is SGHVS and CDR2 is FQNEAQ. The CDR3 totals 14 residues. The V gene lost 0 bases and the J gene lost 1 base, with 6 bases spanning the gap. The CDR3 reads CASSLAWPNTEAFF. Incomplete CDR3 DNA: TGTGCCAGCAGCTTAGCGTGGCCGAACACTGAA.

Points on this clone: The observed sequence ends 3 residues before the CDR3 terminus, with the missing tail filled in from the germline J gene. The chain employs TRBV11-2 and TRBJ1-1; D ambiguous. Germline values: CDR1 SGHAT, CDR2 FQNNGV. The CDR3 covers 14 residues. Trimming took 6 bases from V and 3 from J, leaving 14 bases between them. CDR3 region: CASSTISRYTEAFF. The sequenced CDR3 bases are TGTGCCAGCAGTACCATTTCTAGGTACACTGAA.

This clone is labeled medium-sized. The read terminates 3 residues before the CDR3 end, so the remaining end is supplied by the germline J gene. The chain uses TRBV18 and TRBJ1-1, with TRBD1 matching 8 bases. Per germline, CDR1 KGHSH and CDR2 LQKENI. The CDR3 consists of 15 residues. The CDR3 sequence is CASSTPLGRGREAFF. The CDR3 bases that were read are TGTGCCAGCTCCACCCCGTTAGGCAGGGGGCGAGAA.

There are a few counts of this clone. Sequencing ends 3 residues short of the CDR3 end; the germline J gene provides the rest. The chain carries TRBV2 and TRBJ1-1; D is possibly TRBD1 (5 bases). The CDR3 has 18 amino acids. V was clipped by 0 bases and J by 1 base, with 18 bases between them. CDR1 SNHLY and CDR2 FYNNEI come from the germline V gene. CDR3 amino acids: CASSEAQVQGFGNTEAFF. CDR3 DNA, as far as it was read: TGTGCCAGCAGTGAAGCGCAAGTTCAGGGATTCGGGAACACTGAA.

This clone was picked up a small number of times. The read gets to within 3 residues of the CDR3 end, and the germline J gene fills in the rest. The chain is built from TRBV19 and TRBJ2-7; 12 bases line up with TRBD2. Germline V lookup: CDR1 LNHDA, CDR2 SQIVND (reference sequence). The CDR3 contains 16 residues. The trim removed 1 base at V and 5 bases at J, leaving 6 bases unmatched. The sequenced CDR3 bases are TGTGCCAGTAGTATAGGGGGACTAGCGGGTACCAACGAG. Protein: CASSIGGLAGTNE. From start to end, the CDR3 is CASSIGGLAGTNEQYF.

This clone rates as medium-sized (0.01 to 0.1%). The DNA ends 3 residues before the CDR3 does, and the rest of the CDR3 is filled in from the germline J gene. The chain links TRBV3-1 (or the pseudogene TRBV3-2) to TRBJ2-7; 10 nucleotides line up with TRBD1. The trim removed 5 bases at V and 5 bases at J, leaving 6 bases unmatched. Germline V gives CDR1 LGHDT, CDR2 YNNKEL (reference sequence). This CDR3 has 14 amino acids. The CDR3 bases that were read are TGTGCCAGCAGCTCCCGGGACAGGGGCCACGAG. Protein sequence: CASSSRDRGHE. The full CDR3 is CASSSRDRGHEQYF.

By sample share, this clone is medium-sized. The CDR3 is cut off 3 residues early in the read; its end comes from the germline J gene. The J gene is TRBJ2-6, the V gene TRBV5-4; a weak D match, TRBD1 (5 bases). CDR3 length: 15 amino acids. Germline V gene data show CDR1 as SGHNT and CDR2 as YYREEE (reference sequence). Trimming took off 4 bases at V and 0 bases at J, with 8 bases between the two ends. The DNA read from the CDR3 is TGTGCCAGCAGCAAGACAGACTCTGGGGCCAACGTC. Encoded protein: CASSKTDSGANV. The CDR3 as a whole reads CASSKTDSGANVLTF.